One and the same sample provided the 21 T cell receptor beta chains below, sequenced in a study of shared T cell receptors in the human thymus. TCRdb's table, derived via immunoSEQ multiplex PCR, lists solely in-frame clones and lacks some. The profile shows 700,000 or so clones, around 85% of them singletons. This sample also belongs to another study, concerning human thymus T cells.

Material for sequencing was thymocytes. The receptors were gathered from a girl less than two years old with a congenital heart defect.

This clone is a singleton in its sample. The J gene is TRBJ2-3, the V gene TRBV10-3; 14 nucleotides align to TRBD2. Germline assignment: CDR1 ENHRY and CDR2 SYGVKD. CDR3 length equals 20 residues. Unmatched junction bases numbered 12, after V lost 0 bases and J lost 4 bases. The CDR3 region is CAISESGPTSGGAGADTQYF. CDR3 coding DNA: TGTGCCATCAGTGAGTCCGGACCGACTAGCGGGGGGGCCGGTGCAGATACGCAGTATTTT.

The gene calls are TRBV29-1 and TRBJ2-7; D perhaps matches TRBD1 (6 bases). Germline lookup yields CDR1 SQVTM and CDR2 ANQGSEA. The CDR3 is made up of 13 amino acids. V lost 6 bases and J lost 3, with 15 bases in between. CDR3 in DNA: TGCAGCGTAACAGGGTTCCCGCTCTACGAGCAGTACTTC. This translates into CSVTGFPLYEQYF.

V and J are TRBV11-2 and TRBJ1-3; D may be TRBD1 (6 bases). Germline loops: CDR1 SGHAT, CDR2 FQNNGV. V dropped 7 bases and J dropped 0 bases, with 22 bases sitting between them. The CDR3 is 18 amino acids. The CDR3 sequence: CASTNWSKRGPSGNTIYF. CDR3 DNA: TGTGCCAGCACCAACTGGTCGAAGCGGGGGCCCTCTGGAAACACCATATATTTT.

V gene TRBV5-1 combines with J gene TRBJ2-2; D might be TRBD2 (6 bases). The V gene lost 2 bases and the J gene lost 3 bases, with 23 bases spanning the gap. The CDR3 runs 19 residues. The germline CDR1 and CDR2 sequences are SGHRS and YFSETQ. The CDR3 spells CASSFFANHLAYDTGELFF. The CDR3 DNA reads TGCGCCAGCAGCTTCTTCGCGAATCATCTAGCGTATGACACCGGGGAGCTGTTTTTT. The full variable domain, with the rest looked up from reference TRBV5-1 and TRBJ2-2, is KAGVTQTPRYLIKTRGQQVTLSCSPISGHRSVSWYQQTPGQGLQFLFEYFSETQRNKGNFPGRFSGRQFSNSRSEMNVSTLELGDSALYLCASSFFANHLAYDTGELFFGEGSRLTVL.

CDR3 sequence reads: CASSFQGGVAFF. Here the CDR3 DNA reads TGTGCCAGCAGCTTTCAGGGCGGGGTAGCTTTCTTT. V usage is TRBV7-9 and J usage is TRBJ1-1; TRBD1 might be the D (5 bases). The germline gives CDR1 SEHNR, CDR2 FQNEAQ (reference sequence). This CDR3 region has 12 residues. The V end lost 3 bases, the J end lost 10 bases, and 12 bases lay between the germline ends.

The chain carries TRBV6-1 and TRBJ2-1; D may be TRBD2 (6 bases). Trimming took 6 bases from V and 0 from J, leaving 9 bases between them. The germline V gene encodes CDR1 MNHNS and CDR2 SASEGT. There are 14 residues in the CDR3. The CDR3 region is CASRGGSSYNEQFF. CDR3 nucleotides: TGTGCCAGCAGGGGGGGTAGCTCCTACAATGAGCAGTTCTTC.

The rearrangement joins TRBV25-1 to TRBJ1-2, with TRBD1 matching over 7 bases. Germline loops: CDR1 MGHDK, CDR2 SYGVNS. The CDR3 is 16 amino acids. J lost 2 bases, V lost 2 bases, and 8 bases had no gene match. CDR3 sequence: CASSERWDRPNYGYTF. CDR3 sequence (DNA): TGTGCCAGCAGTGAACGTTGGGACAGACCAAACTATGGCTACACCTTC.

The sample holds a few counts of this clone. This chain uses TRBV19 with TRBJ1-5, with 8 bases that match TRBD1. V lost 6 bases and J lost 4; bases outside the gene matches: 11. Germline CDR1 reads LNHDA; CDR2 reads SQIVND (reference sequence). The CDR3 is 16 amino acids. The CDR3 sequence: CASRSSTGAPNQPQHF. CDR3 DNA: TGTGCCAGTAGGAGCTCGACAGGGGCCCCTAATCAGCCCCAGCATTTT.

The chain links TRBV6-5 to TRBJ1-2; no clear D gene. There are 12 residues in the CDR3. The V end lost 1 base, the J end lost 6 bases, and 6 bases lay between the germline ends. The germline V gene encodes CDR1 MNHEY and CDR2 SVGAGI. CDR3 region: CASSYFGDGYTF. For the CDR3, the DNA is TGTGCCAGCAGTTACTTCGGAGATGGCTACACCTTC.

A single count supports this clone. The chain has TRBV18 and TRBJ1-1; D is possibly TRBD1 (6 bases). V was trimmed by 0 bases and J by 4 bases, leaving 15 bases between them. This CDR3 has 16 amino acids. Germline V lookup: CDR1 KGHSH, CDR2 LQKENI. The CDR3 DNA reads TGTGCCAGCTCACCACCGTGGGGCAGGGGAATCACTGAAGCTTTCTTT. It translates to CASSPPWGRGITEAFF. The variable domain in full, completed from reference TRBV18 and TRBJ1-1, reads NAGVMQNPRHLVRRRGQEARLRCSPMKGHSHVYWYRQLPEEGLKFMVYLQKENIIDESGMPKERFSAEFPKEGPSILRIQQVVRGDSAAYFCASSPPWGRGITEAFFGQGTRLTVV.

The chain has TRBV28 and TRBJ1-1; a weak D match, TRBD1 (5 bases). V gave up 2 bases and J gave up 4 bases, with 17 bases separating them. This CDR3 comprises 16 residues. Germline CDR1 MDHEN, CDR2 SYDVKM. The CDR3, as DNA: TGTGCCAGCAGTTTAAGTAACCGAGGGAGGGGCACTGAAGCTTTCTTT. Translated: CASSLSNRGRGTEAFF.

J is TRBJ1-5 and V is TRBV19; 9 positions match TRBD1. The CDR3 runs to 16 residues. Looked up from germline, CDR1 is LNHDA and CDR2 is SQIVND (reference sequence). The V and J ends lost 7 bases and 2 bases, in that order; junction bases with no gene match: 9. CDR3 DNA: TGTGCCAGTATTCTTAGGACAGGGGCTCGCAATCAGCCCCAGCATTTT. Its translation: CASILRTGARNQPQHF.

V gene TRBV29-1 combines with J gene TRBJ2-3, with 8 bases matching TRBD1. V gave up 5 bases and J gave up 1 base; unmatched junction bases: 14. Germline CDR1 SQVTM, CDR2 ANQGSEA. The CDR3 consists of 17 residues. CDR3 in DNA: TGCAGCGTTCAAATCGCTAGCCCGGGACAGGGCACAGATACGCAGTATTTT. It yields the protein CSVQIASPGQGTDTQYF.

This clone has more than one count but fewer than ten. This rearrangement joins TRBV6-5 to TRBJ1-5, with D maybe TRBD1 (6 bases). Germline V gene sequence: CDR1 MNHEY, CDR2 SVGAGI. V was cut by 7 bases and J by 15 bases, with 19 bases left in between. The CDR3 is made up of 12 amino acids. As DNA, the CDR3 is TGTGCCAGCAATGAACCGACAGGCCCGCCGCATTTT. It translates to CASNEPTGPPHF.

The genes are TRBV28 and TRBJ2-7, with 7 bases fitting TRBD2. Germline V gene data show CDR1 as MDHEN and CDR2 as SYDVKM. J lost 3 bases, V lost 5 bases, and 10 bases had no gene match. This CDR3 is 15 amino acids long. CDR3 residues: CASSPWVRGDYEQYF. In DNA form, the CDR3 reads TGTGCCAGCAGTCCTTGGGTCCGGGGGGACTACGAGCAGTACTTC. The full variable domain, its missing parts supplied by reference TRBV28 and TRBJ2-7, is DVKVTQSSRYLVKRTGEKVFLECVQDMDHENMFWYRQDPGLGLRLIYFSYDVKMKEKGDIPEGYSVSREKKERFSLILESASTNQTSMYLCASSPWVRGDYEQYFGPGTRLTVT.

The chain recombines TRBV5-1 with TRBJ2-7; D perhaps matches TRBD1 (6 bases). In germline, CDR1 is SGHRS, CDR2 YFSETQ. This CDR3 has 16 amino acids. V gave up 4 bases and J gave up 1 base, with 18 bases separating them. CDR3 amino acids: CASSRLQGERSYEQYF. In nucleotides, the CDR3 is TGCGCCAGCAGCCGCCTACAGGGTGAGAGATCCTACGAGCAGTACTTC.

This rearrangement joins TRBV10-1 to TRBJ2-1; 11 nucleotides match TRBD2. Germline values: CDR1 WNHNN, CDR2 SYGVQD (reference sequence). V lost 5 bases and J lost 4; bases outside the gene matches: 13. The CDR3 extends over 18 amino acids. The CDR3 DNA reads as TGCGCCAGCAGTCTAAGAAGCAATCCTAGCGGGGGGTACAATGAGCAGTTCTTC. It yields the protein CASSLRSNPSGGYNEQFF.

The V call is TRBV28, the J call TRBJ2-4; 11 nucleotides line up with TRBD2. The CDR3 is 19 amino acids. The germline gives CDR1 MDHEN, CDR2 SYDVKM. The ends lost 4 bases at V and 0 bases at J; junction bases unmatched: 11. As DNA, the CDR3 is TGTGCCAGCAGTTCCCCTAGCGGGGGGTTGACCTTAGCCAAAAACATTCAGTACTTC. It is translated as CASSSPSGGLTLAKNIQYF.

The chain joins TRBV4-1 to TRBJ1-2; 8 bases agree with TRBD1. The germline V gene encodes CDR1 MGHRA and CDR2 YSYEKL. The CDR3 runs 16 residues. V trimming: 3 bases; J trimming: 8 bases; junction bases outside the gene matches: 14. CDR3 residues: CASSHTQGAHFEGYTF. The CDR3, as DNA: TGCGCCAGCAGCCACACGCAGGGGGCGCATTTTGAGGGCTACACCTTC.

This clone was picked up a small number of times. The CDR3 DNA follows: TGCGCCAGCAGCCAAGCCGGGACAGTGAACTATGGCTACACCTTC. Translating it yields CASSQAGTVNYGYTF. V and J are TRBV4-1 and TRBJ1-2, with 7 bases matching TRBD1. The V gene's germline CDR1 is MGHRA and CDR2 YSYEKL. The junction had 4 bases not matched to a gene; V was cut back by 1 base and J by 2 bases. The CDR3 is 15 amino acids.

The rearrangement uses TRBV5-1 and TRBJ2-4, with 9 bases lining up with TRBD1. This CDR3 has 17 residues. V lost 4 bases and J lost 0; bases outside the gene matches: 8. Per germline, CDR1 SGHRS and CDR2 YFSETQ. This CDR3 reads CASSADRGRPAKNIQYF. CDR3 nucleotide sequence: TGCGCCAGCAGCGCCGACAGGGGGAGGCCAGCCAAAAACATTCAGTACTTC.